What follows describes a single T cell receptor (beta chain). The target antigen is unknown. V was shortened by 1 base and J by 1 base, with 18 bases between the two germline ends. CDR1 is DFQATT and CDR2 is SNEGSKA in the germline V gene (reference sequence). The CDR3 contains 17 residues. The data are from a study of early T cells in non-severe SARS-CoV-2 infection. About the study: Unpaired chains resulted from sequencing bulk RNA of unsorted whole blood.

Overall study results and limits: Anti-spike CD8 responses were favored in VDJdb matching, and private and CD4 specificities were missed.

Researchers attached unique molecular identifiers to individual cDNA molecules. TCRdb re-called the 5' RACE reads with MiXCR, one entry per CDR3 protein. This sample has 100,000 or so distinct CDR3 sequences; around 13% occur once, and the top ten carry approximately 6%. What was sequenced was whole blood. The clonotype comes from an adult who was a healthcare worker with PCR-confirmed SARS-CoV-2 infection or an uninfected control (not recorded which). The chain joins TRBV20-1 to TRBJ2-3; a possible D gene is TRBD2 (5 bases). CDR3: CSARGILVTRGTDTQYF. The CDR3, as DNA: TGCAGTGCTAGAGGAATTTTGGTTACTAGGGGCACAGATACGCAGTATTTT.